This TCR beta chain was obtained from a study of blood T cell repertoires in COVID-19 (dated by TCRdb to about 2020). Concerning the study at large: Samples from collaborators originated in the United States, Italy and Spain and spanned both the acute and convalescent phases of COVID-19. The prospective study material was composed of cDNA or gDNA derived from T cells, B-cell-depleted T cells, or PBMCs. The dataset comprised deeply sampled blood TCRbeta repertoires from subjects exposed to, actively infected with, or recovered from COVID-19. The repertoires were made available in a free public database intended to serve as a resource for research on the immune response to SARS-CoV-2. Samples came from the ongoing ImmuneRACE study (first 160 participants) plus 1,254 subjects from 6 global collaborators. Sample metadata almost always included a de-identified subject ID, COVID-19 status, age in years and sex. HLA class I and class II types, where available, came from metadata supplied by the sample provider rather than from assay-based typing.

In Seattle, one collaborating source enrolled patients while the infection was active and tracked those patients longitudinally over the course of disease. Collaborating institutions collected whole blood in K2EDTA tubes following their own protocols. For TCRbeta analysis, collaborator samples were shipped as frozen whole blood, as isolated PBMCs, or as DNA extracted from either sample type. To note about this clone: The antigen this receptor binds is unknown. The sample holds no much larger clone one base away, and base qualities are not on file.

Inclusive of the bounding cysteine and phenylalanine, the CDR3 is 13 residues long. Solely the CDR3 DNA is kept, with 39 bases framed from the first base. The junction shows trimming of 6 bases on V and 1 base on J, plus 9 bases between the germline ends. As encoded in the germline V gene, CDR1 is MGHRA while CDR2 is YSYEKL. Study-wide conclusions, independent of this receptor: The quantity of clinical and demographic metadata differed by source and by participant and was supplied without curation.

TCRbeta CDR3 regions were amplified from genomic DNA by means of the immunoSEQ Assay, a bias-controlled multiplex PCR. Per the original workflow: Within the assay, amplification of reference gene primers was used to estimate how many nucleated cells each sample contained. To quantify the absolute abundance of each unique TCRbeta CDR3 rearrangement, sequence reads were collapsed and filtered. For each sample, productive Simpson clonality was calculated as the square root of Simpson's diversity index across productive rearrangements. TCRdb stores this immuneACCESS table with in-frame sequences only. Part of the clones is absent; in the studies checked, under half of the shortfall reflects unresolved V genes, and no reason is known for the rest. That table gives V, J and clone size, and the DNA gave D and trimming. This sample lists under 300,000 clones; approximately 91% were detected once. The leading ten clones occupy 0.83% of the sample.

The chain employs TRBV4-1 and TRBJ1-1; the D gene is possibly TRBD1, with 5 bases matching. This clonotype originated in a man aged 30-40 years with COVID-19, enrolled during active disease. The specimen sequenced was peripheral blood. The nucleotides read TGCGCCAGCAGGTGGGGGGAGAACACTGAAGCTTTCTTT. The encoded protein is CASRWGENTEAFF.